The 16 T cell receptor beta chains reported below all come from one sample, sequenced in a study of blood T cell repertoires in COVID-19. The repertoire was sequenced with immunoSEQ multiplex PCR; TCRdb's copy has only in-frame clones and lacks some. The profile shows approximately 100,000 clones, over 80% of them singletons. Sample: peripheral blood. The receptor set was obtained from a man between 50 and 59 years old with active COVID-19.

This clone was detected a few times. This sequence joins TRBV30 and TRBJ1-3, with D perhaps TRBD1 (5 bases). The germline gives CDR1 GTSNPN, CDR2 SVGIG (reference sequence). This CDR3 contains 14 residues. The germline V and J ends were trimmed by 1 base and 4 bases, with 11 bases remaining between them. CDR3 in DNA: TGTGCCTGGAGTGCGGGGGGGGTCGGAAACACCATATATTTT. It translates to CAWSAGGVGNTIYF. Supplemented by reference TRBV30 and TRBJ1-3, the full variable domain reads SQTIHQWPATLVQPVGSPLSLECTVEGTSNPNLYWYRQAAGRGLQLLFYSVGIGQISSEVPQNLSASRPQDRQFILSSKKLLLSDSGFYLCAWSAGGVGNTIYFGEGSWLTVV.

This clone was counted only a few times. This chain uses TRBV27 with TRBJ2-7, with a weak D call TRBD1 (7 bases). Germline CDR1 MNHEY, CDR2 SMNVEV (reference sequence). The CDR3 extends over 15 amino acids. The V end lost 2 bases, the J end lost 0 bases, and 11 bases lay between the germline ends. The CDR3 nucleotides are TGTGCCAGCAGTTTAAAGGAGGGGGCCTCCTACGAGCAGTACTTC. This codes for CASSLKEGASYEQYF.

This clone was observed a single time. This chain uses TRBV28 with TRBJ2-6; D perhaps matches TRBD1 (6 bases). Germline CDR1 reads MDHEN; CDR2 reads SYDVKM. With 6 bases removed from V and 3 bases from J, the gap between germline ends came to 12 bases. CDR3 length: 15 amino acids. In nucleotides, the CDR3 is TGTGCCAGCAGCCAGACAGGTGGTGGGGCCAACGTCCTGACTTTC. Translating gives CASSQTGGGANVLTF.

The genes are TRBV27 and TRBJ2-2; D unclear. Looked up from germline, CDR1 is MNHEY and CDR2 is SMNVEV (reference sequence). V dropped 3 bases and J dropped 3 bases, with 8 bases sitting between them. The CDR3 consists of 14 residues. In DNA form, the CDR3 reads TGTGCCAGCAGTTTCTTATTCGACACCGGGGAGCTGTTTTTT. It is translated as CASSFLFDTGELFF.

The chain links TRBV3-1 (or the pseudogene TRBV3-2) to TRBJ2-3, with TRBD1 identical over 8 bases. The CDR3 sequence is 12 residues long. Germline loops: CDR1 LGHDT, CDR2 YNNKEL (reference sequence). The V and J ends lost 6 bases and 6 bases, in that order; junction bases with no gene match: 2. The CDR3 reads CASRTGADTQYF. For the CDR3, the DNA is TGTGCCAGCAGGACAGGGGCTGATACGCAGTATTTT.

The V call is TRBV11-2, the J call TRBJ1-2, with 7 nucleotides matching TRBD1. This CDR3 is 15 amino acids long. Trimming took 5 bases from V and 6 from J; bases not matched to a gene: 12. The germline V gene has CDR1 SGHAT and CDR2 FQNNGV. CDR3 in amino acids: CASSLFQQGSNGYTF. CDR3 DNA: TGTGCCAGCAGCCTATTCCAACAGGGGTCCAATGGCTACACCTTC.

CDR3 sequence (DNA): TGTGCCAGCAGTTCTAACAGGGGGATTAATGAAAAACTGTTTTTT. Its translation is CASSSNRGINEKLFF. The gene calls are TRBV5-4 and TRBJ1-4; 8 bases match TRBD1. Germline-derived CDR1 and CDR2 are SGHNT and YYREEE (reference sequence). With V trimmed by 5 bases and J by 4 bases, 7 bases remained unmatched. The CDR3 is 15 residues long.

This chain joins TRBV30 and TRBJ1-6, with unresolved D. Germline V lookup: CDR1 GTSNPN, CDR2 SVGIG (reference sequence). V was pared by 1 base and J by 0 bases, with 10 bases between. The CDR3 is made up of 16 amino acids. CDR3 nucleotide sequence: TGTGCCTGGAGTGGCATCTCGAGCTCCTATAATTCACCCCTCCACTTT. Protein: CAWSGISSSYNSPLHF.

This clone occurred once. The chain recombines TRBV3-1 (or the pseudogene TRBV3-2) with TRBJ1-5; D is possibly TRBD1 (5 bases). Germline V gene lookup returns CDR1 LGHDT and CDR2 YNNKEL (reference sequence). Trimming left V 2 bases short and J 5 bases short, with 10 bases between. CDR3 length: 14 residues. The DNA of the CDR3 is TGTGCCAGCAGCCAACAGGGAATCGATCAGCCCCAGCATTTT. The encoded protein is CASSQQGIDQPQHF.

The chain combines TRBV10-1 with TRBJ2-2; TRBD2 matches at 12 bases. CDR3 length: 16 amino acids. The germline V gene encodes CDR1 WNHNN and CDR2 SYGVQD (reference sequence). The junction had 6 bases not matched to a gene; V was cut back by 6 bases and J by 4 bases. Here the CDR3 reads CASSRTSGTSTGELFF. DNA of the CDR3: TGCGCCAGCAGCCGGACTAGCGGGACGAGCACCGGGGAGCTGTTTTTT.

This rearrangement joins TRBV19 to TRBJ2-3; TRBD1 aligns across 10 bases. The V and J ends lost 8 bases and 1 base, in that order; junction bases with no gene match: 9. The germline CDR1 and CDR2 sequences are LNHDA and SQIVND (reference sequence). The CDR3 is 16 amino acids. Here the CDR3 reads CASRGLGTGGTDTQYF. Written as DNA, the CDR3 is TGTGCCAGTCGGGGGTTAGGGACAGGGGGCACAGATACGCAGTATTTT.

This clone is a singleton in its sample. A junction end diverges from the germline sequence, so it may reflect a read error. The gene calls are TRBV5-8 and TRBJ1-1, with unresolved D. The CDR3 length is 11 residues. The germline gives CDR1 SGHTS, CDR2 YDEGEE. The CDR3 coding sequence is TGTGCCAGCACCTTGAACACTGAAGCTTTCTTT. Encoded protein: CASTLNTEAFF.

This clone was seen a single time. The V and J genes are TRBV6-5 and TRBJ1-3, with D maybe TRBD1 (5 bases). The germline gives CDR1 MNHEY, CDR2 SVGAGI. There are 14 residues in the CDR3. V was clipped by 6 bases and J by 4 bases, with 13 bases between them. The CDR3 region is CASRHPRGGNTIYF. CDR3 nucleotides: TGTGCCAGCAGACACCCTCGGGGGGGAAACACCATATATTTT.

The chain combines TRBV28 with TRBJ2-1, with D possibly being TRBD1 (5 bases). Trimming left V 3 bases short and J 7 bases short, with 16 bases between. The germline CDR1 and CDR2 sequences are MDHEN and SYDVKM. The CDR3 length is 15 residues. CDR3 nucleotides: TGTGCCAGCAGTTTGGGCAGGGATGGTCTGAATGAGCAGTTCTTC. It codes for CASSLGRDGLNEQFF.

This rearrangement joins TRBV6-5 to TRBJ2-7, with D tentatively TRBD2 (6 bases). From germline, CDR1 is MNHEY and CDR2 SVGAGI. CDR3 size: 13 residues. The V and J ends lost 11 bases and 0 bases respectively, with 14 bases between them. The CDR3 DNA sequence: TGTGCCGGGCGGGACGGCACCTCCTACGAGCAGTACTTC. As protein: CAGRDGTSYEQYF.

The V call is TRBV5-1, the J call TRBJ1-4; TRBD1 might be the D (5 bases). The CDR3 sequence is 14 residues long. The ends were cut back, 3 bases at V and 7 bases at J, with 13 bases in the middle. Germline loops: CDR1 SGHRS, CDR2 YFSETQ. CDR3 in DNA: TGCGCCAGCAGCTACCGGGACTCGGGTGAAAAACTGTTTTTT. It specifies CASSYRDSGEKLFF.